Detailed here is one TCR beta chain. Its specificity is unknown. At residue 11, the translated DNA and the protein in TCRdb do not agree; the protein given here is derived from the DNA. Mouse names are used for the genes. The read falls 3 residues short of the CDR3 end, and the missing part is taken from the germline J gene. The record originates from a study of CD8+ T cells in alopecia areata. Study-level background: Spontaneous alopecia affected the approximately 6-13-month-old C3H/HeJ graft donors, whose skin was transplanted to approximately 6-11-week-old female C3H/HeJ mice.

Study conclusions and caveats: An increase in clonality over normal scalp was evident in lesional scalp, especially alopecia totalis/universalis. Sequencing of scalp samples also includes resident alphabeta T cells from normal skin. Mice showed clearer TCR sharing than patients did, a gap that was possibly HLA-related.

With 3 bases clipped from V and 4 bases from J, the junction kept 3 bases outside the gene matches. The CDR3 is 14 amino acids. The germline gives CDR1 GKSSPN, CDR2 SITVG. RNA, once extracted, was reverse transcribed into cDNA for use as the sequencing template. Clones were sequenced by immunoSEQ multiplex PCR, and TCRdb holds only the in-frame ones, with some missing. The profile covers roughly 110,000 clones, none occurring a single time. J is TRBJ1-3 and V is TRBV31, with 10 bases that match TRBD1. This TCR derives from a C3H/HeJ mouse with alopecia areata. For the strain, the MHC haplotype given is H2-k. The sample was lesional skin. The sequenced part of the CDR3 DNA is TGTGCCTGGAGCGGGACAGGGGTGGGAAATACG. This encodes CAWSGTGVGNT. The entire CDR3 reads CAWSGTGVGNTLYF.